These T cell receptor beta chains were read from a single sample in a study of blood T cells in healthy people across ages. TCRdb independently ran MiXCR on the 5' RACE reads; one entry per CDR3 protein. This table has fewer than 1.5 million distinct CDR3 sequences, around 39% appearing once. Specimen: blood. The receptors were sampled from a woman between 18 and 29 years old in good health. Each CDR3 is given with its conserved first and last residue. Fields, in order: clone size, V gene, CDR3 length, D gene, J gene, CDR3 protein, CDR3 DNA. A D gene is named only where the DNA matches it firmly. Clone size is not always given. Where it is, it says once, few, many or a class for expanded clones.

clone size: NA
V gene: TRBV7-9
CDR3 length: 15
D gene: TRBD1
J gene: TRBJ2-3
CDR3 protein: CASSRGRLNSDTQYF
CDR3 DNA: TGTGCCAGCAGCAGGGGGCGGCTAAATTCAGATACGCAGTATTTT

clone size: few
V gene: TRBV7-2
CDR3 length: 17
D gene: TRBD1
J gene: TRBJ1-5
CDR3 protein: CASSLVGQGMIFQPQHF
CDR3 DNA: TGTGCCAGCAGCTTAGTGGGACAGGGGATGATCTTTCAGCCCCAGCATTTT

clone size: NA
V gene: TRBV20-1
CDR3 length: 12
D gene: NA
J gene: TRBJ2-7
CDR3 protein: CSAPGGLGEQYF
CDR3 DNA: TGCAGTGCCCCAGGCGGTCTTGGAGAGCAGTACTTC

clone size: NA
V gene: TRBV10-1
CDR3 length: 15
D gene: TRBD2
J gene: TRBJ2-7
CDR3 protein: CASSERASGAYEQYF
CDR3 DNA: TGCGCCAGCAGTGAGAGAGCCAGCGGGGCCTACGAGCAGTACTTC

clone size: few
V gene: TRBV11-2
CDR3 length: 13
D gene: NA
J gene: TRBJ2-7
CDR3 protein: CASSSPGQGEQYF
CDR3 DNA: TGTGCCAGCAGCTCTCCCGGCCAGGGCGAGCAGTACTTC

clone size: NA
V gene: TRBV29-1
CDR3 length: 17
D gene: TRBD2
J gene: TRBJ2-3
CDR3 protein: CSVEGVVTSGGTDTQYF
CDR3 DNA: TGCAGCGTTGAGGGGGTTGTGACTAGCGGGGGCACAGATACGCAGTATTTT

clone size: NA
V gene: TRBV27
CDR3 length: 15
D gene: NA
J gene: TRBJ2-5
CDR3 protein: CASSLRGSGAQTQYF
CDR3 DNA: TGTGCCAGCAGTTTACGGGGATCAGGAGCGCAGACCCAGTACTTC

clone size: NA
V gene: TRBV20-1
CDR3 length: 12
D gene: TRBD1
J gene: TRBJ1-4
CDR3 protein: CSAGTGYEKLFF
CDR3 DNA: TGCAGTGCCGGGACAGGGTATGAAAAACTGTTTTTT

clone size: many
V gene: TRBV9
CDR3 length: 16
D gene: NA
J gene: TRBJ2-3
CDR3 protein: CASSGGTSGSTDTQYF
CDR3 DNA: TGTGCCAGCAGCGGGGGGACCTCCGGATCCACAGATACGCAGTATTTT

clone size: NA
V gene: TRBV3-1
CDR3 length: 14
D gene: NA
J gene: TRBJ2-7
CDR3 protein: CASSYGKGPYEQYF
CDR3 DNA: TGTGCCAGCAGCTACGGGAAGGGCCCCTACGAGCAGTACTTC

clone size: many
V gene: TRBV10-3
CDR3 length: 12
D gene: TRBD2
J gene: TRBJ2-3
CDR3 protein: CASGLGTDTQYF
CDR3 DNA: TGTGCCTCGGGACTAGGCACAGATACGCAGTATTTT

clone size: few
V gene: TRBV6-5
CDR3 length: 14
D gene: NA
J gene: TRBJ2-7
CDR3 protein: CASSYQDSGYEQYF
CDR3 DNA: TGTGCCAGCAGTTATCAGGACAGCGGTTACGAGCAGTACTTC

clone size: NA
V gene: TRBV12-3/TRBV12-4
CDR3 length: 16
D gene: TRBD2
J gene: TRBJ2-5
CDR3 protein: CASSSRTSGGPGAQYF
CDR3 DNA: TGTGCCAGCAGTTCACGGACTAGCGGGGGCCCCGGGGCCCAGTACTTC

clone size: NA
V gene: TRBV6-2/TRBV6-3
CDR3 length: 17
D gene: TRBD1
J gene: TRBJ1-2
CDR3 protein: CASSYLGGGPANYGYTF
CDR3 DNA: TGTGCCAGCAGTTACCTTGGAGGGGGCCCCGCTAACTATGGCTACACCTTC

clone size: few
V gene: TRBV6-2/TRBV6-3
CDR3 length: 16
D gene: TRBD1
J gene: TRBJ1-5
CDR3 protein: CASRTPTGVVTQPQHF
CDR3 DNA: TGTGCCAGCAGGACCCCCACAGGGGTAGTGACTCAGCCCCAGCATTTT

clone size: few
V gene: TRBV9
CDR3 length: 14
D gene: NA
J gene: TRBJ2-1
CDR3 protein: CASTPYQANNEQFF
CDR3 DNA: TGTGCCAGCACCCCGTACCAAGCGAACAATGAGCAGTTCTTC

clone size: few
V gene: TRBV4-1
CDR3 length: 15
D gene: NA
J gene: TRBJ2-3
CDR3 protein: CASSQDGMSTDTQYF
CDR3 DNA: TGCGCCAGCAGCCAAGACGGAATGAGCACAGATACGCAGTATTTT

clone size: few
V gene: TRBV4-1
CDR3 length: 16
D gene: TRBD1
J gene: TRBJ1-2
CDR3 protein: CASSQDSDRVAYGYTF
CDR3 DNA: TGCGCCAGCAGCCAAGATTCGGACAGGGTTGCCTATGGCTACACCTTC

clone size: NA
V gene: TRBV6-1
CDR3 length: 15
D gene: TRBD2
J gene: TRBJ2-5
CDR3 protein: CASSRTSGSKETQYF
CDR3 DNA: TGTGCCAGCAGCAGGACTAGCGGGAGTAAAGAGACCCAGTACTTC

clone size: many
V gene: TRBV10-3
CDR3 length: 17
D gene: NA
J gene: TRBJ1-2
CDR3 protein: CAIAQASTSMANYGYTF
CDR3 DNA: TGTGCCATCGCCCAGGCCAGCACTAGTATGGCTAACTATGGCTACACCTTC

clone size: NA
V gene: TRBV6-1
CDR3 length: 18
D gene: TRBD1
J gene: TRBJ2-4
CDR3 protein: CASRPQGANYLAKNIQYF
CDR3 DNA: TGTGCCAGCAGACCACAGGGGGCGAATTATCTTGCCAAAAACATTCAGTACTTC

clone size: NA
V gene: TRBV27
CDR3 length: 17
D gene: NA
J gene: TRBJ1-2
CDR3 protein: CASSPGTPRPTNYGYTF
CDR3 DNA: TGTGCCAGCAGCCCCGGGACACCCAGACCTACTAACTATGGCTACACCTTC

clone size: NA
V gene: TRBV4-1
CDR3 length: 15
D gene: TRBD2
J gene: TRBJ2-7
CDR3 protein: CASSQGSGGYNEQYF
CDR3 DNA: TGCGCCAGCAGCCAAGGTAGCGGGGGTTACAATGAGCAGTACTTC

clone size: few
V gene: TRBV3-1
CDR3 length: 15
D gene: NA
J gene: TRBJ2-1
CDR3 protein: CASSQDEELYNEQFF
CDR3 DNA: TGTGCCAGCAGCCAAGATGAGGAACTTTACAATGAGCAGTTCTTC

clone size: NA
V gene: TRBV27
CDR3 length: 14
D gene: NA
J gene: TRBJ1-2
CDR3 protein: CATLPKSHNYGYTF
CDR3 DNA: TGTGCCACCCTACCAAAAAGCCACAACTATGGCTACACCTTC

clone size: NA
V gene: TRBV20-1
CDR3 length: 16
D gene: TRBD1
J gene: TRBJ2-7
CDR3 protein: CSARDPSGQGSNEQYF
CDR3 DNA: TGCAGTGCTAGGGACCCCTCAGGACAGGGGTCCAACGAGCAGTACTTC